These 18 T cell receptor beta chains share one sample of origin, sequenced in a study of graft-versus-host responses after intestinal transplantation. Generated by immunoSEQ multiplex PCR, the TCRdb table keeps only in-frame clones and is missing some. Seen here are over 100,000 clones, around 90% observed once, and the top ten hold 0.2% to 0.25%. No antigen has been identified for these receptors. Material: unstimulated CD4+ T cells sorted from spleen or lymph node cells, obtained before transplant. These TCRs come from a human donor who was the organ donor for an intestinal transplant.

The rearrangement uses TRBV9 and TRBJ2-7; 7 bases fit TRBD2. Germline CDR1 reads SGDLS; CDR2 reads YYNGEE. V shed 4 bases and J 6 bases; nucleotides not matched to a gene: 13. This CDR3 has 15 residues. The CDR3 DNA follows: TGTGCCAGCAGCCTCACTCCCGGGACTATTAGCGAGCAGTACTTC. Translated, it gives CASSLTPGTISEQYF.

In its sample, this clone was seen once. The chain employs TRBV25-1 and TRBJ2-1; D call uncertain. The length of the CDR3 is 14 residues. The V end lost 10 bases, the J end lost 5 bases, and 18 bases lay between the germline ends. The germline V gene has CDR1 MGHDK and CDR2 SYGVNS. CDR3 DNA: TGTGCCACCGAAAAAAGGAATTGGGACAATGAGCAGTTCTTC. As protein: CATEKRNWDNEQFF.

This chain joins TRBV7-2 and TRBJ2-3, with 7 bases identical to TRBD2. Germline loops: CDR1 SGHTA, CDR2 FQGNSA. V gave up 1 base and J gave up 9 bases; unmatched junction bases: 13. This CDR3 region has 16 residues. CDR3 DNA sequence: TGTGCCAGCAGCTTAGTAGTTGCAGCGGGACCCTTCACGCAGTATTTT. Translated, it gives CASSLVVAAGPFTQYF. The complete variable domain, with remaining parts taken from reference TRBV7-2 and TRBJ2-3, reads GAGVSQSPSNKVTEKGKDVELRCDPISGHTALYWYRQSLGQGLEFLIYFQGNSAPDKSGLPSDRFSAERTGGSVSTLTIQRTQQEDSAVYLCASSLVVAAGPFTQYFGPGTRLTVL.

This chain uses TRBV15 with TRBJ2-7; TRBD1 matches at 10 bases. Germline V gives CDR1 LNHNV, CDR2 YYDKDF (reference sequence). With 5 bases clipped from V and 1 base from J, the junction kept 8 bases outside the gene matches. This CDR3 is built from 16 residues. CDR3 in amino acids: CATSRYLGQGSYEQYF. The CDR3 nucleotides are TGTGCCACCAGCCGATACCTGGGACAGGGGTCCTACGAGCAGTACTTC.

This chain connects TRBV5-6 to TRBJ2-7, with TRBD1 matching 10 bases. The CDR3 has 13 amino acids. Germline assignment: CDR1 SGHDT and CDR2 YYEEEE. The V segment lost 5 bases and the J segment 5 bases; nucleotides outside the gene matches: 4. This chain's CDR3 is CASSRDRGDEQYF. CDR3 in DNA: TGTGCCAGCAGTAGGGACAGGGGCGACGAGCAGTACTTC.

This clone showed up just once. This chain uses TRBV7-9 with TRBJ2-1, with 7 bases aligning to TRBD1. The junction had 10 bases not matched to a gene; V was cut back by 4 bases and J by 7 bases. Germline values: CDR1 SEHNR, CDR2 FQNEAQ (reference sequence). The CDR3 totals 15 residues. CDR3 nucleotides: TGTGCCAGCAGCTCGGACAGGACCTCGGGGAATGAGCAGTTCTTC. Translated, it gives CASSSDRTSGNEQFF.

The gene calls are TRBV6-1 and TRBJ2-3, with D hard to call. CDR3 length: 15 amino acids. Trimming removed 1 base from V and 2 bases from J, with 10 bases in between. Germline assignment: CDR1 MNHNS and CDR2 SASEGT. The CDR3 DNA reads TGTGCCAGCAGTGAAGTTCCTCCACTCACAGATACGCAGTATTTT. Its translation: CASSEVPPLTDTQYF.

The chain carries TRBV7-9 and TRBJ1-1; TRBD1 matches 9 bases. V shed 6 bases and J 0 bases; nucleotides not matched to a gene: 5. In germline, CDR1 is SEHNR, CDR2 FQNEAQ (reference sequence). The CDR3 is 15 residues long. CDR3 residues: CASRAGTGLNTEAFF. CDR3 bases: TGTGCCAGCAGGGCCGGGACAGGGCTGAACACTGAAGCTTTCTTT. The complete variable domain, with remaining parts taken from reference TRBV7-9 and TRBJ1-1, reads DTGVSQNPRHKITKRGQNVTFRCDPISEHNRLYWYRQTLGQGPEFLTYFQNEAQLEKSRLLSDRFSAERPKGSFSTLEIQRTEQGDSAMYLCASRAGTGLNTEAFFGQGTRLTVV.

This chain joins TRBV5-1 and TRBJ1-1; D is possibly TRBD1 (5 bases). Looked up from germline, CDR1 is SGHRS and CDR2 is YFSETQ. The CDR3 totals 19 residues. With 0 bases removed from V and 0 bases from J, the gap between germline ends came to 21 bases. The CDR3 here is CASSLERFGQRGMNTEAFF. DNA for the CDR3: TGCGCCAGCAGCTTGGAAAGGTTTGGGCAGAGGGGTATGAACACTGAAGCTTTCTTT.

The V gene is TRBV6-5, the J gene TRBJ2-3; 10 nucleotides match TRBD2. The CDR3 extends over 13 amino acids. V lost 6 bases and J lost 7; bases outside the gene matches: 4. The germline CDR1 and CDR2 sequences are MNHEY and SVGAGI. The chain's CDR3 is CASRLAGKYTQYF. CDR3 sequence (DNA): TGTGCCAGCAGACTAGCGGGAAAATATACGCAGTATTTT.

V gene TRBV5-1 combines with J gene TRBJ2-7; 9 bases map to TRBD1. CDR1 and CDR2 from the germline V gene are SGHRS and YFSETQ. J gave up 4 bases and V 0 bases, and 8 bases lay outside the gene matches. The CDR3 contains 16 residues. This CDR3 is CASSLALGQGVYEQYF. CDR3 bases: TGCGCCAGCAGCTTGGCCTTGGGACAGGGAGTTTACGAGCAGTACTTC.

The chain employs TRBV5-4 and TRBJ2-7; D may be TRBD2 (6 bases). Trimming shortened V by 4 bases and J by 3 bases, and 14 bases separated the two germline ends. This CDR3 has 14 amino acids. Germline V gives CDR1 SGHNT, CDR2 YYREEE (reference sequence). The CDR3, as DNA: TGTGCCAGCAGCCCGGGACTGGCCGACTACGAGCAGTACTTC. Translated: CASSPGLADYEQYF. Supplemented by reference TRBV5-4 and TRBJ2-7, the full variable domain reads ETGVTQSPTHLIKTRGQQVTLRCSSQSGHNTVSWYQQALGQGPQFIFQYYREEENGRGNFPPRFSGLQFPNYSSELNVNALELDDSALYLCASSPGLADYEQYFGPGTRLTVT.

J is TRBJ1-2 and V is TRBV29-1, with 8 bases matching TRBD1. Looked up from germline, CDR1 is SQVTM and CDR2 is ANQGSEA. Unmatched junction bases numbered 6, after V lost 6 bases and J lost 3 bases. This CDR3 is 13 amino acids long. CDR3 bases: TGCAGCGTGACGACAGGGGCGGACTATGGCTACACCTTC. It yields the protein CSVTTGADYGYTF.

The CDR3 reads CASSYMGSQAFF. For the CDR3, the DNA is TGTGCCAGCAGTTACATGGGTTCTCAAGCTTTCTTT. This rearrangement joins TRBV6-5 to TRBJ1-1; D is unclear. Trimming took 2 bases from V and 9 from J, leaving 10 bases between them. CDR1 is MNHEY, CDR2 SVGAGI, per germline. This CDR3 comprises 12 residues.

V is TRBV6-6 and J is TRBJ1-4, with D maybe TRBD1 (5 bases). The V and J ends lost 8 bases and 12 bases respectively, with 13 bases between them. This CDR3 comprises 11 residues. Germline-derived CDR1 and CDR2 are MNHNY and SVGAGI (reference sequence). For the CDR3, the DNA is TGTGCCAGCTCGAATGGGGGGGAACTGTTTTTT. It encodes CASSNGGELFF.

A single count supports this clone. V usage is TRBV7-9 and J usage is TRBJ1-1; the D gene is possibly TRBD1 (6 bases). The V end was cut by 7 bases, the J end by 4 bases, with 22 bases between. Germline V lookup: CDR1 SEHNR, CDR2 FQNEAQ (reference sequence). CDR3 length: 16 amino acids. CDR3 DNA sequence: TGTGCCAGCACGTTAATTCTGGGGGGCCGGTCCACTGAAGCTTTCTTT. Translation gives CASTLILGGRSTEAFF.

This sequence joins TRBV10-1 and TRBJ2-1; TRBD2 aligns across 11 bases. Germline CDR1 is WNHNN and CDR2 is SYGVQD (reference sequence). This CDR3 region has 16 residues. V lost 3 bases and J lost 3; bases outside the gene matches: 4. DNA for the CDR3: TGCGCCAGCAGTGACTACGGGACTAGCGGCTACAATGAGCAGTTCTTC. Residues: CASSDYGTSGYNEQFF.

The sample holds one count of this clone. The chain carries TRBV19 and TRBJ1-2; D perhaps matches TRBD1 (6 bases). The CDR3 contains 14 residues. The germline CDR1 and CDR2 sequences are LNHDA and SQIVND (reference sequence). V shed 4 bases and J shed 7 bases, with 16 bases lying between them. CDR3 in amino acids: CASSTQTGIGGYTF. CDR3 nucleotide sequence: TGTGCCAGTAGTACCCAAACAGGGATTGGTGGCTACACCTTC.